These T cell receptor beta chains were read from a single sample in a study of shared clonotypes between healthy human individuals. Clones were read by immunoSEQ multiplex PCR, and TCRdb kept only the in-frame ones, dropping some. The sample includes about 2.3 million clones, 80% to 95% seen only once; the top ten take roughly 0.34%. Sequenced input: naive CD4+ T cells from PBMCs. The receptor source for this set is a man younger than 30 in good health. Some clones in this sample may be carry-over from other donors' samples. The CDR3 runs from the conserved cysteine through the conserved F or W. A D gene is named only where the DNA matches it firmly. Where a row states a size, it is once, few, many or the class of an expanded clone; other rows omit it.

v_call: TRBV6-1; d_call: NA; j_call: TRBJ1-5; clone_size: NA; cdr3_aa: CASSGGSGNNQPQHF; cdr3_nt: TGTGCCAGCAGCGGTGGGAGCGGCAACAATCAGCCCCAGCATTTT
v_call: TRBV6-6; d_call: NA; j_call: TRBJ2-7; clone_size: NA; cdr3_aa: CASSGGWRDHEQYF; cdr3_nt: TGTGCCAGCAGTGGGGGATGGAGGGACCACGAGCAGTACTTC
v_call: TRBV5-1; d_call: TRBD1; j_call: TRBJ2-7; clone_size: NA; cdr3_aa: CASSLPSGQGLDEQYF; cdr3_nt: TGCGCCAGCAGCTTGCCATCGGGACAGGGGCTCGACGAGCAGTACTTC
v_call: TRBV5-6; d_call: NA; j_call: TRBJ1-2; clone_size: NA; cdr3_aa: CASSLGVNYGYTF; cdr3_nt: TGTGCCAGCAGCTTGGGCGTTAACTATGGCTACACCTTC
v_call: TRBV5-1; d_call: NA; j_call: TRBJ2-7; clone_size: once; cdr3_aa: CASSLEAGRQYF; cdr3_nt: TGCGCCAGCAGCTTGGAGGCAGGAAGACAGTACTTC
v_call: TRBV30; d_call: NA; j_call: TRBJ1-4; clone_size: NA; cdr3_aa: CAWSVRNSPTNEKLFF; cdr3_nt: TGTGCCTGGAGTGTAAGGAACAGCCCAACTAATGAAAAACTGTTTTTT
v_call: TRBV29-1; d_call: NA; j_call: TRBJ2-5; clone_size: NA; cdr3_aa: CSVGDGKETQYF; cdr3_nt: TGCAGCGTTGGTGATGGGAAGGAGACCCAGTACTTC
v_call: TRBV28; d_call: NA; j_call: TRBJ1-2; clone_size: NA; cdr3_aa: CASSQGSSNYGYTF; cdr3_nt: TGTGCCAGCAGTCAGGGGAGTTCTAACTATGGCTACACCTTC
v_call: TRBV5-1; d_call: NA; j_call: TRBJ2-7; clone_size: NA; cdr3_aa: CAMHPYEQYF; cdr3_nt: TGCGCCATGCATCCCTACGAGCAGTACTTC
v_call: TRBV4-1; d_call: NA; j_call: TRBJ1-3; clone_size: NA; cdr3_aa: CASSQGAGRSGNTIYF; cdr3_nt: TGCGCCAGCAGCCAAGGGGCGGGGCGCTCTGGAAACACCATATATTTT
v_call: TRBV29-1; d_call: NA; j_call: TRBJ2-1; clone_size: NA; cdr3_aa: CSVVWSIYNEQFF; cdr3_nt: TGCAGCGTTGTGTGGAGTATATACAATGAGCAGTTCTTC
v_call: TRBV28; d_call: NA; j_call: TRBJ2-6; clone_size: NA; cdr3_aa: CASSLSQGKGGANVLTF; cdr3_nt: TGTGCCAGCAGTTTATCACAGGGAAAGGGTGGGGCCAACGTCCTGACTTTC
v_call: TRBV7-2; d_call: NA; j_call: TRBJ2-7; clone_size: NA; cdr3_aa: CASRKYTEAYEQYF; cdr3_nt: TGTGCCAGCAGGAAATATACAGAGGCCTACGAGCAGTACTTC
v_call: TRBV28; d_call: NA; j_call: TRBJ1-5; clone_size: NA; cdr3_aa: CASSLTPPIRGNQPQHF; cdr3_nt: TGTGCCAGCAGTTTAACCCCCCCCATTAGGGGCAATCAGCCCCAGCATTTT
v_call: TRBV6-1; d_call: TRBD1; j_call: TRBJ1-2; clone_size: NA; cdr3_aa: CAGRGDDYGYTF; cdr3_nt: TGTGCCGGCAGGGGGGACGACTATGGCTACACCTTC
v_call: TRBV7-2; d_call: NA; j_call: TRBJ2-3; clone_size: NA; cdr3_aa: CASSLLGDTQYF; cdr3_nt: TGTGCCAGCAGCTTACTGGGAGATACGCAGTATTTT
v_call: TRBV27; d_call: NA; j_call: TRBJ1-1; clone_size: NA; cdr3_aa: CASSLGGSKTEAFF; cdr3_nt: TGTGCCAGCAGTTTAGGGGGTAGTAAGACTGAAGCTTTCTTT
v_call: TRBV18; d_call: NA; j_call: TRBJ2-1; clone_size: NA; cdr3_aa: CASSPGRYNEQFF; cdr3_nt: TGTGCCAGCTCCCCAGGCCGCTACAATGAGCAGTTCTTC